Here is one T cell receptor (beta chain) with its context. Antigen specificity is unknown. The CDR3 runs 14 residues. With V trimmed by 8 bases and J by 8 bases, 7 bases remained unmatched. Germline lookup yields CDR1 SNHLY and CDR2 FYNNEI. This sample is drawn from a study of cytomegalovirus exposure and HLA in healthy donors. The study's findings and limits: A later analysis, which compared TCR beta chains of equal frequency, found the HLA-associated ones more clonally expanded.

The PCR made use of 60 Vbeta and 13 Jbeta primers. Measured with immunoSEQ multiplex PCR; TCRdb has only the in-frame clones, and not every one. The table for this sample gives 50,000 or so clones. This sequence originates from a woman between 18 and 30 years old in good health and CMV-seronegative. The chain is built from TRBV2 and TRBJ1-4; TRBD1 matches at 11 bases. The sequenced sample was PBMCs. The CDR3 sequence: CASGPGTGGEKLFF. The CDR3 DNA reads as TGTGCCAGCGGCCCCGGGACAGGGGGGGAAAAACTGTTTTTT.